This passage covers 8 T cell receptor beta chains from one sample sequenced in a study of shared clonotypes between healthy human individuals. The assay was immunoSEQ multiplex PCR, and TCRdb's table has in-frame clones only and misses some. The table records hundreds of thousands of clones, about 97% of them present only once. Sequenced material: naive CD4+ T cells sorted from blood. Stated subset: CD45RA+ positively selected. The receptors shown here come from a woman aged 30 to 39 in good health.

This chain connects TRBV5-1 to TRBJ2-7; TRBD1 matches at 7 bases. From germline, CDR1 is SGHRS and CDR2 YFSETQ. The junction had 2 bases not matched to a gene; V was cut back by 4 bases and J by 4 bases. The CDR3 sequence is 12 residues long. CDR3 in DNA: TGCGCCAGCAGCCGGGGACAGTACGAGCAGTACTTC. Translating gives CASSRGQYEQYF.

The genes are TRBV4-1 and TRBJ1-3; TRBD1 is a possible D gene (6 bases). This CDR3 contains 21 residues. Trimming shortened V by 2 bases and J by 0 bases, and 26 bases separated the two germline ends. CDR1 is MGHRA and CDR2 is YSYEKL in the germline V gene. The CDR3 loop is CASSQPALRGEGGSSGNTIYF. CDR3 nucleotides: TGCGCCAGCAGCCAACCTGCCCTAAGGGGGGAAGGGGGTAGCTCTGGAAACACCATATATTTT.

CDR3 residues: CASSLLPSAGRGGINQPQHF. The CDR3 DNA reads as TGTGCCAGCAGCTTATTACCCTCGGCAGGCCGTGGGGGCATAAATCAGCCCCAGCATTTT. V is TRBV7-6 and J is TRBJ1-5, with a tentative D call TRBD1 (6 bases). V lost 2 bases and J 4 bases, leaving 27 bases between the germline ends. CDR1 is SGHVS, CDR2 FNYEAQ, per germline. This CDR3 has 20 amino acids.

The chain has TRBV5-4 and TRBJ1-1, with D perhaps TRBD1 (5 bases). Germline V gene sequence: CDR1 SGHNT, CDR2 YYREEE (reference sequence). Trimming pared 3 bases from V and 0 bases from J, leaving 15 bases between. The CDR3 is 16 amino acids. The CDR3 loop reads CASSYTRDSMNTEAFF. In nucleotides, the CDR3 is TGTGCCAGCAGCTATACCAGGGACTCCATGAACACTGAAGCTTTCTTT.

The DNA of the CDR3 is TGTGCCATCAGTGAGCGTTGGGCCCCTGCCTACGAGCAGTACTTC. It is translated as CAISERWAPAYEQYF. This sequence joins TRBV10-3 and TRBJ2-7; no clear D gene. This CDR3 region has 15 residues. V gave up 2 bases and J gave up 2 bases, with 13 bases separating them. From germline, CDR1 is ENHRY and CDR2 SYGVKD.

The chain employs TRBV28 and TRBJ2-3; possibly TRBD2 for D (7 bases). Trimming stripped 5 bases from V and 4 bases from J, with 16 bases between. Germline assignment: CDR1 MDHEN and CDR2 SYDVKM. The CDR3 is 15 residues long. The CDR3 is CASSPNRGGPDTQYF. In DNA form, the CDR3 reads TGTGCCAGCAGTCCCAACCGCGGGGGCCCAGATACGCAGTATTTT.

Regarding this clone: The sample holds other DNA sequences that translate to the same CDR3. V and J are TRBV28 and TRBJ1-2, with 7 bases that match TRBD1. CDR3 size: 14 residues. CDR1 MDHEN and CDR2 SYDVKM come from the germline V gene. The junction had 4 bases not matched to a gene; V was cut back by 4 bases and J by 2 bases. CDR3 residues: CASSYGTANYGYTF. CDR3 nucleotides: TGTGCCAGCAGTTACGGGACAGCGAACTATGGCTACACCTTC.

This clone was seen only a few times. This rearrangement joins TRBV19 to TRBJ1-5; the D is unclear. Trimming took 6 bases from V and 4 from J, leaving 10 bases between them. The V gene's germline CDR1 is LNHDA and CDR2 SQIVND (reference sequence). This CDR3 is built from 13 residues. The CDR3 DNA sequence: TGTGCCAGTAGCCAACGCCCTAATCAGCCCCAGCATTTT. Protein sequence: CASSQRPNQPQHF.